A single TCR beta chain is shown here with its context. The entry originates in a study of ipilimumab plus nivolumab after autologous stem cell transplantation. TCRdb's table, derived via immunoSEQ multiplex PCR, lists solely in-frame clones and lacks some. This sample has over 15,000 clones, with under 85% found just once. With V trimmed by 0 bases and J by 6 bases, 6 bases remained unmatched. Per the germline V gene, CDR1 is MNHEY and CDR2 is SMNVEV (reference sequence). CDR3 size: 16 residues. Sequenced here: PBMCs, sampled in a trial of ipilimumab plus nivolumab as post-transplant consolidation. The receptor was isolated from a male donor with diffuse large B-cell lymphoma. The chain joins TRBV27 to TRBJ1-5; 9 bases are a match to TRBD1. The CDR3, as DNA: TGTGCCAGCAGTTTATCGTTCGGGACAGGGACTCAGCCCCAGCATTTT. Its translation: CASSLSFGTGTQPQHF.